This TCR beta chain was captured in a study of T cells in Graves' hyperthyroidism and ophthalmopathy. Amplified regions were TCR beta CDR3 sequences from RNA transcripts. The primer set for the first-round RT-PCR of the TCR CDR3 was HTBI. Each CDR3 protein is one row after TCRdb ran MiXCR on the multiplex PCR reads. The data contain fewer than 550,000 distinct CDR3 sequences, approximately 25% of them singletons. The CDR3 is made up of 15 amino acids. V was cut by 8 bases and J by 2 bases, with 13 bases left in between. Ophthalmopathy patients had moderate-to-severe active disease, CAS ≥3, NOSPECS ≥4, and disease duration under 3 months. Diagnoses used clinical symptoms, serum thyroxine and TRAb, thyroid ultrasound and orbital computed tomography. The source of the PBMCs was less than 12 ml of fresh peripheral blood.

Input material: blood. The clonotype originates from a woman aged 30 to 39 with Graves' ophthalmopathy. The V gene is TRBV12-3 or TRBV12-4, the J gene TRBJ1-6; D gene ambiguous. DNA for the CDR3: TGTGCCAGCGGGGTGAGGAGAGCCTATAATTCACCCCTCCACTTT. This encodes CASGVRRAYNSPLHF.